This entry is about one TCR beta chain. Its target antigen remains unknown. The record has no base qualities; no much larger clone is one base away. These data originate in a study of CD8 T cells in Susac syndrome (dated 2019 in TCRdb). With regard to the full study: The study used repertoire sequencing to test whether antigen drove CD8+ T cell activation and differentiation in Susac syndrome. Points the paper makes about the study in general: The study acknowledged that relatively few individuals were included in the TCR sequencing and HLA analysis.

Peripheral blood CD8+ and CD4+ T cells from healthy donors, Susac syndrome patients and multiple sclerosis patients were profiled using high-throughput TCR beta sequencing. Treatment-naive patients with stable or active relapsing-remitting disease fulfilling revised McDonald criteria were used as multiple sclerosis controls. Bulk CD8+ and CD4+ T cells were purified by magnetic negative isolation, whereas CD8+ TEMRA cells were enriched by FACS. Blood was drawn into EDTA tubes, processed within 24 hours, and PBMCs were isolated by density gradient centrifugation. PBMCs intended for TCR sequencing were cryopreserved in liquid nitrogen and were subsequently thawed in a 37 degrees C water bath. The sorted or isolated CD4+, CD8+ and CD8+ TEMRA cells reached a purity of at least 90%. RNA was extracted using the RNeasy kit, and roughly 0.5 to 1 ug of the RNA was reverse transcribed with random hexamers. The immunoSEQ multiplex PCR assay, covering 54 Vbeta and 13 Jbeta segments, was used to amplify TCR beta CDR3 regions. Bias from PCR amplification was corrected by using a synthetic template baseline for primer optimization and for computational correction. The paper's data handling went like this. Reads were annotated to V, D and J genes according to IMGT and were analyzed with immunoSEQ Analyzer, with only productive sequences retained. To calculate clonality, Shannon entropy was normalized by log2 of the number of productive unique sequences and then subtracted from one. Public and private clones were assessed among the 100 most prevalent clones of each patient and control. Clones were defined as Susac-specific if absent from the healthy and MS cohorts, from 1052 published viral clones and from other ImmuneACCESS disease sequences. TCRdb ran its own pipeline on the public reads, namely fastp trimming at Q25 and MiXCR clone calling, and kept in-frame beta chains. All rows with the same CDR3 protein become a single entry with the most common DNA and genes. The V and J calls and clone size come from TCRdb's table, not from the authors' own analysis. The sample contains 150,000 to 250,000 distinct CDR3 sequences, around 96% of them found a single time. About 0.096% of the sample is held by the ten biggest clonotypes.

Reading the germline V gene (reference sequence) gives CDR1 LNHDA and CDR2 SQIVND. Cut back by 7 bases and 7 bases, the V and J ends lie 17 bases apart. Including the terminal cysteine and phenylalanine, the CDR3 comprises 14 residues. The kept DNA is CDR3 alone, 42 bases in frame from the first base. The material sequenced was CD4+ T cells from PBMCs. This receptor chain uses TRBV19 and TRBJ2-1, with the D gene possibly TRBD1 or TRBD2, each one fitting 5 bases. The source is a human donor with multiple sclerosis. The CDR3 protein sequence reads: CASNTGTFGNEQFF. The nucleotide sequence reads TGTGCCAGTAATACCGGGACCTTCGGGAATGAGCAGTTCTTC.